The rows below give T cell receptor beta chains drawn from one sample of a study of blood T cells in healthy people across ages. TCRdb itself ran the 5' RACE reads through MiXCR, one entry per CDR3 protein. The sample lists hundreds of thousands of distinct CDR3 sequences, roughly 46% occurring once. Sequencing was done on a sample of blood. These TCRs come from a man older than 75 in good health. Both conserved end residues are part of each CDR3. The order of the fields is J gene, clone size, V gene, CDR3 length, D gene, CDR3 protein, CDR3 DNA. D genes are given only for firm matches. A clone size is listed for some rows: how often the clone was seen (once, few, many), or a class if it is expanded.

>TRBJ1-1|-|TRBV6-6|15|-
CASSYSRKPNTEAFF
TGTGCCAGCAGTTACTCTCGGAAACCGAACACTGAAGCTTTCTTT
>TRBJ2-5|-|TRBV2|16|-
CASSGGRVPNGETQYF
TGTGCCAGCAGTGGGGGCCGGGTACCCAACGGAGAGACCCAGTACTTC
>TRBJ1-2|many|TRBV29-1|14|TRBD1
CSVESGQGYYGYTF
TGCAGCGTTGAATCGGGACAGGGCTACTATGGCTACACCTTC
>TRBJ2-1|-|TRBV6-5|14|-
CASSYGVSYNEQFF
TGTGCCAGCAGTTACGGCGTCTCCTACAATGAGCAGTTCTTC
>TRBJ1-1|-|TRBV7-6|15|-
CASTRQARPNTEAFF
TGTGCCAGCACTCGCCAGGCCAGGCCGAACACTGAAGCTTTCTTT
>TRBJ2-1|once|TRBV29-1|14|-
CSVYGPGSYNEQFF
TGCAGCGTTTATGGGCCCGGGAGCTACAATGAGCAGTTCTTC
>TRBJ2-1|-|TRBV2|14|-
CASSLGAAVNEQFF
TGTGCCAGCAGCCTAGGGGCAGCAGTCAATGAGCAGTTCTTC
>TRBJ2-1|-|TRBV30|13|-
CAWRSGYYNEQFF
TGTGCCTGGAGGAGCGGGTACTACAATGAGCAGTTCTTC
>TRBJ2-7|few|TRBV9|13|-
CASSVVPGYEQYF
TGTGCCAGCAGCGTGGTACCAGGCTACGAGCAGTACTTC
>TRBJ2-4|-|TRBV5-5|12|-
CASIGGSDIQYF
TGTGCCAGCATTGGGGGATCGGACATTCAGTACTTC
>TRBJ2-7|few|TRBV28|15|TRBD1
CASSPGGRSSYEQYF
TGTGCCAGCAGCCCAGGGGGCCGGAGCTCCTACGAGCAGTACTTC
>TRBJ2-1|few|TRBV5-1|13|-
CASKSDRNNEQFF
TGCGCCAGCAAATCGGACAGAAACAATGAGCAGTTCTTC
>TRBJ2-7|-|TRBV7-3|15|-
CASSLSAGNNYEQYF
TGTGCCAGCAGCTTATCGGCAGGGAACAATTACGAGCAGTACTTC
>TRBJ2-3|-|TRBV24-1|16|TRBD2
CATSESTAGGTATQYF
TGTGCCACCAGTGAATCTACAGCGGGGGGCACAGCTACGCAGTATTTT
>TRBJ2-5|-|TRBV9|14|-
CASSRTGDFETQYF
TGTGCCAGCAGCCGAACCGGGGATTTCGAGACCCAGTACTTC
>TRBJ1-2|many|TRBV29-1|13|-
CSVGRDPSYGYTF
TGCAGCGTCGGTAGGGACCCCTCCTATGGCTACACCTTC
>TRBJ2-7|many|TRBV12-3/TRBV12-4|13|-
CASSSSGGREQYF
TGTGCCAGCAGTTCCTCAGGAGGACGCGAGCAGTACTTC
>TRBJ2-3|-|TRBV7-2|15|-
CASSPGQKYTGTQYF
TGTGCCAGCAGCCCAGGACAGAAGTACACAGGTACGCAGTATTTT
>TRBJ1-2|few|TRBV4-2|14|-
CASSQAPRENGYTF
TGTGCCAGCAGCCAAGCCCCCAGGGAGAATGGCTACACCTTC
>TRBJ1-2|-|TRBV29-1|14|-
CSVDVADSHYGYTF
TGCAGCGTTGATGTCGCTGACAGTCACTATGGCTACACCTTC
>TRBJ2-1|many|TRBV7-2|16|TRBD2
CASSLDSSGNYNEQFF
TGTGCCAGCAGCTTAGACTCTAGCGGCAACTACAATGAGCAGTTCTTC
>TRBJ2-5|-|TRBV15|14|TRBD2
CATSRALAEETQYF
TGTGCCACCAGCAGAGCCCTAGCGGAAGAGACCCAGTACTTC
>TRBJ2-5|few|TRBV28|18|TRBD2
CASSPWGLAGSHLAEQYF
TGTGCCAGCAGTCCTTGGGGGCTAGCGGGGAGCCATTTGGCTGAGCAGTACTTC
>TRBJ1-6|many|TRBV29-1|14|-
CSVSWGDDNSPLHF
TGCAGCGTTTCATGGGGGGATGATAATTCACCCCTCCACTTT
>TRBJ1-5|-|TRBV6-1|12|-
CASRLGLQPQHF
TGTGCCAGCAGGCTGGGGTTACAGCCCCAGCATTTT
>TRBJ2-3|-|TRBV20-1|15|TRBD1
CSARGTTGPGDTQYF
TGCAGTGCTAGGGGAACGACAGGGCCGGGAGATACGCAGTATTTT
>TRBJ2-6|-|TRBV7-2|13|-
CASSSGGANVLTF
TGTGCCAGCAGCTCCGGTGGGGCCAACGTCCTGACTTTC
>TRBJ2-1|few|TRBV9|15|-
CASSGRPRADNEQFF
TGTGCCAGCAGCGGACGACCTCGGGCGGACAATGAGCAGTTCTTC
>TRBJ2-1|-|TRBV10-3|15|TRBD2
CAISGTSGRGNEQFF
TGTGCCATCAGTGGGACTAGCGGGAGGGGCAATGAGCAGTTCTTC
>TRBJ2-7|-|TRBV6-2/TRBV6-3|14|TRBD1
CASGKGQISYEQYF
TGTGCCAGCGGAAAGGGACAGATATCCTACGAGCAGTACTTC
>TRBJ1-6|few|TRBV20-1|14|-
CSARVPIGDSPLHF
TGCAGTGCTAGGGTTCCCATCGGAGATTCACCCCTCCACTTT
>TRBJ2-7|-|TRBV7-2|19|-
CASSLRGEIGSQRWYEQYF
TGTGCCAGCAGCTTAAGGGGGGAAATAGGGAGCCAGCGATGGTACGAGCAGTACTTC
>TRBJ1-5|once|TRBV19|16|TRBD1
CASSIRYRGGNQPQHF
TGTGCCAGTAGTATAAGGTACAGGGGAGGGAATCAGCCCCAGCATTTT
>TRBJ2-5|-|TRBV7-3|15|TRBD1
CASSLGQGWQETQYF
TGTGCCAGCAGCCTGGGACAGGGATGGCAAGAGACCCAGTACTTC
>TRBJ2-7|-|TRBV5-1|16|-
CASSLALGTRTYEQYF
TGCGCCAGCAGCTTGGCCCTTGGCACTCGTACCTACGAGCAGTACTTC
>TRBJ2-2|-|TRBV7-2|18|TRBD2
CASSLRLAGVANTGELFF
TGTGCCAGCAGCTTGAGGCTAGCGGGAGTCGCGAACACCGGGGAGCTGTTTTTT
>TRBJ2-3|-|TRBV20-1|13|-
CSATRSRTDTQYF
TGCAGTGCTACACGTTCTAGGACAGATACGCAGTATTTT
>TRBJ1-5|once|TRBV21-1|16|-
CASSKPQRSSNQPQHF
TGTGCCAGCAGCAAACCCCAAAGATCGAGCAATCAGCCCCAGCATTTT
>TRBJ1-1|-|TRBV4-1|16|TRBD1
CASSQGQGEVNTEAFF
TGCGCCAGCAGCCAAGGACAGGGAGAGGTGAACACTGAAGCTTTCTTT
>TRBJ1-6|few|TRBV5-1|15|-
CASSLLGSYNSPLHF
TGCGCCAGCAGCTTGCTCGGCTCCTATAATTCACCCCTCCACTTT
>TRBJ2-3|-|TRBV5-1|16|-
CASSLASTRFTDTQYF
TGCGCCAGCAGCTTGGCGTCTACGCGATTCACAGATACGCAGTATTTT
>TRBJ1-1|-|TRBV5-1|16|TRBD1
CASSPRTGVGNTEAFF
TGCGCCAGCAGCCCCCGGACAGGGGTGGGGAACACTGAAGCTTTCTTT
>TRBJ2-1|-|TRBV7-2|14|-
CASSLGGSGEKQFF
TGTGCCAGCAGCTTAGGGGGTTCGGGGGAGAAGCAGTTCTTC
>TRBJ2-5|few|TRBV7-2|16|-
CASSPGTLPYQETQYF
TGTGCCAGCAGCCCGGGGACACTTCCGTACCAAGAGACCCAGTACTTC
>TRBJ2-1|few|TRBV7-3|11|-
CASSSGPEQFF
TGTGCCAGCAGCTCAGGACCAGAGCAGTTCTTC
>TRBJ2-1|-|TRBV4-1|16|TRBD2
CASSQARTSGSDEQFF
TGCGCCAGCAGCCAAGCCAGGACTAGCGGGTCGGATGAGCAGTTCTTC
>TRBJ2-5|-|TRBV6-2/TRBV6-3|12|TRBD2
CASSYLSGGRYF
TGTGCCAGCAGTTACCTCAGCGGGGGACGGTACTTC
>TRBJ1-6|-|TRBV20-1|14|-
CSAIVGRTNSPLHF
TGCAGTGCAATTGTAGGACGGACAAATTCACCCCTCCACTTT
>TRBJ2-5|many|TRBV9|13|TRBD2
CASSPGLAEEQYF
TGTGCCAGCAGCCCGGGACTAGCGGAGGAGCAGTACTTC
>TRBJ1-1|-|TRBV29-1|14|-
CSVTPQLGYTEAFF
TGCAGCGTCACCCCACAGTTGGGATACACTGAAGCTTTCTTT
>TRBJ2-1|-|TRBV3-1|18|TRBD2
CASSQVTSGRPHYNEQFF
TGTGCCAGCAGCCAAGTGACTAGCGGGAGGCCCCACTACAATGAGCAGTTCTTC
>TRBJ2-3|-|TRBV7-2|16|-
CASSLAKVFSTDTQYF
TGTGCCAGCAGCTTAGCGAAGGTGTTTAGCACAGATACGCAGTATTTT
>TRBJ2-7|-|TRBV20-1|15|TRBD1
CSARPRDRGYYEQYF
TGCAGTGCTAGGCCGAGGGACAGGGGATATTACGAGCAGTACTTC